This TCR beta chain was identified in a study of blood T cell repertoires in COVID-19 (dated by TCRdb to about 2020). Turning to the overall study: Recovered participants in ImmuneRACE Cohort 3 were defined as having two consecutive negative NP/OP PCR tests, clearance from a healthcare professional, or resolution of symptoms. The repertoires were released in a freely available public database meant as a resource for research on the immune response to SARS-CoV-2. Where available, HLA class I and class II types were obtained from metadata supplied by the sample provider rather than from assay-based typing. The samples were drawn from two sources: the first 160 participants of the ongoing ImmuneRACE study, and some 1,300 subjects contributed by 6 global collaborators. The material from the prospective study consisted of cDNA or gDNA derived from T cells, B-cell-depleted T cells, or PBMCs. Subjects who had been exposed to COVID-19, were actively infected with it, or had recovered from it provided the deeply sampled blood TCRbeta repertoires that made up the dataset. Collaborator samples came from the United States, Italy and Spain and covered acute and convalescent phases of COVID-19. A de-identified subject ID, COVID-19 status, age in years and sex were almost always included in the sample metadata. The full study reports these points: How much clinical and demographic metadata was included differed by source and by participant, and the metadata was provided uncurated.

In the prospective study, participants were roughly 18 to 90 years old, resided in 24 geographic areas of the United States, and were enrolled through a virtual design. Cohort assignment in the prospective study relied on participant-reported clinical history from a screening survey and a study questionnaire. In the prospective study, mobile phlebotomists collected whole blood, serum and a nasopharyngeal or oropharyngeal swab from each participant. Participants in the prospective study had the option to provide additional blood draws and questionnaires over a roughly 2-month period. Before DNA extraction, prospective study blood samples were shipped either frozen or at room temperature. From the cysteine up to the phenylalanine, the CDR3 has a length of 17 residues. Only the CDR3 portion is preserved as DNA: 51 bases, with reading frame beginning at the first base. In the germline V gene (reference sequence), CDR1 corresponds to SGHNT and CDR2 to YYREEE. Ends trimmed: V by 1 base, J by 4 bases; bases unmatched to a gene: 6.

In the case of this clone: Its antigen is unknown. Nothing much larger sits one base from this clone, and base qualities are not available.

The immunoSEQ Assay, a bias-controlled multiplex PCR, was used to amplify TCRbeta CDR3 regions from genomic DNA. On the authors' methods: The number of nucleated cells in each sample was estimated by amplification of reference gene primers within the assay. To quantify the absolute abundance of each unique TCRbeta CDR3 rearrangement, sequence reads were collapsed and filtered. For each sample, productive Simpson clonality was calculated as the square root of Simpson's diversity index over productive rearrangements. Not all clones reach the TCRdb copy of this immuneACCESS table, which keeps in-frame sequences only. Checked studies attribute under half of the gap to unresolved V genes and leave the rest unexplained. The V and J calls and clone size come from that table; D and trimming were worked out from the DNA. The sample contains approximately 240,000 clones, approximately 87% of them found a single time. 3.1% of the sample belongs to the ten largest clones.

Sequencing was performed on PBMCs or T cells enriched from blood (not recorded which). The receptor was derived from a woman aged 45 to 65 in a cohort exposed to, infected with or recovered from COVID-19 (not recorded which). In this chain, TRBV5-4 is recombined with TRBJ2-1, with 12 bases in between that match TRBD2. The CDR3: CASSLTRTSGAYNEQFF. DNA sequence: TGTGCCAGCAGCTTGACACGGACTAGCGGGGCTTACAATGAGCAGTTCTTC.